The 16 T cell receptor beta chains reported below all come from one sample, sequenced in a study of blood T cell repertoires in COVID-19 (TCRdb year 2020). To prepare the library, the immunoSEQ multiplex PCR assay was applied. Entries here come from immuneACCESS through TCRdb and include only in-frame sequences with V and J called. Some clones fail to appear in such tables; in the studies checked, an unresolved V gene covers under half of the shortfall, and the cause of the remainder is unknown. Within this sample are 150,000 to 200,000 clones, with 75% to 90% of them counted one time only. Of the sample, about 3% is held by the ten largest clones. Sequencing was carried out using peripheral blood. These receptors all stem from a human donor with acute or convalescent COVID-19. The donor label of this sample is uncertain.

The V call is TRBV10-3, the J call TRBJ2-7; the D gene is possibly TRBD1 (6 bases). Per germline, CDR1 ENHRY and CDR2 SYGVKD. The CDR3 has 12 residues. Trimming pared 3 bases from V and 6 bases from J, leaving 9 bases between. CDR3 sequence reads: CAISEIGGEQYF. The CDR3 nucleotides read TGTGCCATCAGTGAAATAGGGGGCGAGCAGTACTTC.

The V and J genes are TRBV30 and TRBJ1-1; maybe TRBD1 (5 bases). Germline V gene lookup returns CDR1 GTSNPN and CDR2 SVGIG (reference sequence). The V and J ends lost 5 bases and 9 bases respectively, with 10 bases between them. This CDR3 contains 10 residues. CDR3 nucleotide sequence: TGTGCCTGGTGGCAGGGTAAAGCTTTCTTT. Residues: CAWWQGKAFF.

J is TRBJ1-5 and V is TRBV3-1 (or the pseudogene TRBV3-2); weak D call: TRBD1 (5 bases). Looked up from germline, CDR1 is LGHDT and CDR2 is YNNKEL (reference sequence). The CDR3 totals 13 residues. V was trimmed by 5 bases and J by 5 bases, leaving 10 bases between them. CDR3 residues: CASSERRDQPQHF. The CDR3 nucleotides are TGTGCCAGCAGCGAGCGCAGGGATCAGCCCCAGCATTTT.

The gene calls are TRBV30 and TRBJ2-2; TRBD2 is a possible D gene (5 bases). Germline lookup yields CDR1 GTSNPN and CDR2 SVGIG (reference sequence). V gave up 5 bases and J gave up 0 bases, with 13 bases separating them. The CDR3 is made up of 15 amino acids. The CDR3 DNA reads TGTGCCTGGCGCCGGAGGCAACCGAACACCGGGGAGCTGTTTTTT. It translates to CAWRRRQPNTGELFF.

The genes are TRBV6-5 and TRBJ2-5; maybe TRBD1 (6 bases). Germline V gene lookup returns CDR1 MNHEY and CDR2 SVGAGI. The V gene lost 7 bases and the J gene lost 0 bases, with 9 bases spanning the gap. The CDR3 has 13 residues. In nucleotides, the CDR3 is TGTGCCAGCACCGACAGGTACCAAGAGACCCAGTACTTC. As protein: CASTDRYQETQYF.

V and J are TRBV2 and TRBJ1-6, with D tentatively TRBD1 (6 bases). The CDR3 is made up of 15 amino acids. Germline values: CDR1 SNHLY, CDR2 FYNNEI. Trimming took 4 bases from V and 7 from J, leaving 14 bases between them. This chain's CDR3 is CASSGGRGGNSPLHF. The CDR3 region has the DNA TGTGCCAGCAGTGGGGGCAGGGGCGGAAATTCACCCCTCCACTTT.

This clone was observed once. The chain recombines TRBV6-5 with TRBJ2-4; D possibly corresponds to TRBD1 (7 bases). Per germline, CDR1 MNHEY and CDR2 SVGAGI. V dropped 6 bases and J dropped 2 bases, with 14 bases sitting between them. This CDR3 comprises 15 residues. The CDR3 here is CASRSQGGPKNIQYF. The DNA of the CDR3 is TGTGCCAGCAGATCGCAGGGGGGACCCAAAAACATTCAGTACTTC.

The genes are TRBV7-2 and TRBJ1-5; D unclear. Between the trimmed V and J ends, which lost 1 base and 0 bases, there was a span of 10 bases. Per germline, CDR1 SGHTA and CDR2 FQGNSA. The CDR3 loop spans 16 amino acids. The CDR3 bases are TGTGCCAGCAGCTTAGAGCGGGCGGCTAGCAATCAGCCCCAGCATTTT. It is translated as CASSLERAASNQPQHF. The full variable domain, its missing parts supplied by reference TRBV7-2 and TRBJ1-5, is GAGVSQSPSNKVTEKGKDVELRCDPISGHTALYWYRQSLGQGLEFLIYFQGNSAPDKSGLPSDRFSAERTGGSVSTLTIQRTQQEDSAVYLCASSLERAASNQPQHFGDGTRLSIL.

This chain joins TRBV30 and TRBJ1-1; TRBD1 aligns across 7 bases. The CDR3 spans 16 residues. CDR1 and CDR2 (germline): GTSNPN, SVGIG (reference sequence). J gave up 0 bases and V 7 bases, and 14 bases lay outside the gene matches. This CDR3 reads CASKQGSQGLNTEAFF. Here the CDR3 DNA reads TGTGCCTCCAAACAGGGGTCTCAGGGTTTGAACACTGAAGCTTTCTTT.

The gene calls are TRBV18 and TRBJ2-7; 8 bases agree with TRBD1. The germline V gene has CDR1 KGHSH and CDR2 LQKENI. The ends lost 4 bases at V and 1 base at J; junction bases unmatched: 9. This CDR3 region has 16 residues. Written as DNA, the CDR3 is TGTGCCAGCTCACAAAACGGACAGGGAGAGTCCTACGAGCAGTACTTC. This codes for CASSQNGQGESYEQYF.

The V call is TRBV7-2, the J call TRBJ2-3, with TRBD2 matching over 10 bases. The junction had 15 bases not matched to a gene; V was cut back by 5 bases and J by 4 bases. CDR1 and CDR2 from the germline V gene are SGHTA and FQGNSA. This CDR3 spans 18 amino acids. The CDR3 nucleotides are TGTGCCAGCAGCCCACGGACTAGCGGCCTTGACGGCGCAGATACGCAGTATTTT. This gives the protein CASSPRTSGLDGADTQYF.

The chain couples TRBV30 to TRBJ1-5, with D perhaps TRBD1 (5 bases). The V gene lost 1 base and the J gene lost 7 bases, with 11 bases spanning the gap. This CDR3 has 13 amino acids. Germline loops: CDR1 GTSNPN, CDR2 SVGIG (reference sequence). CDR3 sequence reads: CAWSGGGGQPQHF. The CDR3 DNA sequence: TGTGCCTGGAGTGGGGGCGGGGGACAGCCCCAGCATTTT.

The chain recombines TRBV6-1 with TRBJ2-5; D is uncertain. V dropped 2 bases and J dropped 4 bases, with 8 bases sitting between them. The CDR3 runs 13 residues. Germline V gene sequence: CDR1 MNHNS, CDR2 SASEGT. CDR3 DNA sequence: TGTGCCAGCAGTGAAAGAGGAAGAGAGACCCAGTACTTC. Translated, it gives CASSERGRETQYF.

This clone was seen only a few times. CDR3 protein: CASSLAPGVWTEAFF. As DNA, the CDR3 is TGTGCCAGCAGCTTAGCGCCAGGGGTCTGGACTGAAGCTTTCTTT. The V call is TRBV7-8, the J call TRBJ1-1; D is possibly TRBD1 (6 bases). Germline CDR1 is SGHVS and CDR2 is FQNEAQ. The CDR3 covers 15 residues. V gave up 0 bases and J gave up 5 bases, with 13 bases separating them.

The V gene is TRBV7-2, the J gene TRBJ1-2; 9 bases are shared with TRBD1. Per germline, CDR1 SGHTA and CDR2 FQGNSA. The CDR3 sequence is 16 residues long. With 3 bases clipped from V and 4 bases from J, the junction kept 9 bases outside the gene matches. The CDR3 here is CASSFPSLQGAYGYTF. CDR3 coding DNA: TGTGCCAGCAGCTTCCCCTCTCTACAGGGGGCCTATGGCTACACCTTC.

This clone appeared a few times. This CDR3 is CASNQGAEETQYF. The CDR3 nucleotides are TGTGCCAGCAACCAGGGGGCTGAAGAGACCCAGTACTTC. This chain joins TRBV5-4 and TRBJ2-5; 8 bases agree with TRBD1. The germline gives CDR1 SGHNT, CDR2 YYREEE (reference sequence). The trim removed 6 bases at V and 3 bases at J, leaving 4 bases unmatched. The CDR3 totals 13 residues.